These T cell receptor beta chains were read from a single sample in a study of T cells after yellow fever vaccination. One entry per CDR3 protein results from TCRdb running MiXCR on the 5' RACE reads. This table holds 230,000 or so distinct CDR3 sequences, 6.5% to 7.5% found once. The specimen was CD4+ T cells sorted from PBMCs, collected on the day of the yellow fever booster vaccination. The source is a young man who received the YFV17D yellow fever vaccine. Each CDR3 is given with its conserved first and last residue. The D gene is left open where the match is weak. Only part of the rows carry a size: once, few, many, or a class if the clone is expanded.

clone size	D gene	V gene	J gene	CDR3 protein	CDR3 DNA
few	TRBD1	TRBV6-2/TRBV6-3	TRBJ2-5	CASRDLGQGAYQETQYF	TGTGCCAGCAGGGACCTAGGACAGGGGGCTTACCAAGAGACCCAGTACTTC
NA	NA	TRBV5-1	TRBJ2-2	CASSPQGGANTGELFF	TGCGCCAGCAGCCCGCAAGGGGGGGCGAACACCGGGGAGCTGTTTTTT
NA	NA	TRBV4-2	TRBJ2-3	CAGSQDPTGGTDTQYF	TGTGCCGGCAGCCAAGACCCCACGGGAGGCACAGATACGCAGTATTTT
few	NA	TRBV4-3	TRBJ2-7	CASSHQRGGYEQYF	TGCGCCAGCAGCCACCAACGGGGCGGCTACGAGCAGTACTTC
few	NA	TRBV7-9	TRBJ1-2	CASSLAGGNYGYTF	TGTGCCAGCAGCTTAGCAGGCGGAAACTATGGCTACACCTTC
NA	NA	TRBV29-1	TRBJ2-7	CSVVASSYEQYF	TGCAGCGTTGTGGCCTCCTCCTACGAGCAGTACTTC
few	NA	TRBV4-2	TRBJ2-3	CASSQAGPTGADTQYF	TGTGCCAGCAGCCAAGCGGGACCAACGGGGGCAGATACGCAGTATTTT
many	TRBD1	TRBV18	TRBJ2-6	CASSAQGATGANVLTF	TGTGCCAGCTCAGCGCAGGGGGCGACTGGGGCCAACGTCCTGACTTTC
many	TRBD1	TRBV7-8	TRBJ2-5	CASSPRTGWRPSRQETQYF	TGTGCCAGCAGCCCTAGGACAGGGTGGAGGCCTAGCAGACAAGAGACCCAGTACTTC
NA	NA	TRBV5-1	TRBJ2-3	CASSLEGAERTDTQYF	TGCGCCAGCAGCTTGGAGGGAGCGGAGCGCACAGATACGCAGTATTTT
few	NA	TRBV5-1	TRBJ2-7	CASSLGRDRFSYEQYF	TGCGCCAGCAGCTTGGGGCGGGACAGATTCTCCTACGAGCAGTACTTC
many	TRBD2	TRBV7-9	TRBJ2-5	CASSTTSGRGGETQYF	TGTGCCAGCAGCACGACTAGCGGGAGAGGGGGTGAGACCCAGTACTTC
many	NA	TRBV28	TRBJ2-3	CASRSPTNTQYF	TGTGCCAGCAGGTCCCCGACCAATACGCAGTATTTT
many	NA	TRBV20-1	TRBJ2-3	CSASTGHLLPYF	TGCAGTGCTAGTACCGGTCACCTCCTACCGTATTTT
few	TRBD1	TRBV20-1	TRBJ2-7	CAFQPRDRNYEQYF	TGCGCCTTCCAGCCCCGGGACAGAAACTACGAGCAGTACTTC
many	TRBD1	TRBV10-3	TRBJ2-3	CAISTGTGVQGDTQYF	TGTGCCATCAGTACCGGGACAGGGGTTCAGGGAGATACGCAGTATTTT
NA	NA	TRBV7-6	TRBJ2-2	CASSLALAGGLNTGELFF	TGTGCCAGCAGCTTAGCGCTGGCGGGCGGCCTGAACACCGGGGAGCTGTTTTTT
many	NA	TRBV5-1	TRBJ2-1	CASSEPGENEQFF	TGCGCCAGCAGTGAACCCGGGGAGAATGAGCAGTTCTTC
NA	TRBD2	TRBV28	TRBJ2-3	CASSVMTSGSPDTQYF	TGTGCCAGCAGTGTCATGACTAGCGGGAGCCCAGATACGCAGTATTTT
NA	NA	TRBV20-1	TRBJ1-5	CSGESLRDRANQPQHF	TGCAGTGGTGAAAGCCTGAGGGATCGCGCAAATCAGCCCCAGCATTTT
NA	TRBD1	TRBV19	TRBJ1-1	CASSVTGTVNTEAFF	TGTGCCAGTAGTGTCACCGGGACAGTGAACACTGAAGCTTTCTTT
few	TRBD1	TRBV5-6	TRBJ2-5	CASRIPAGGTQYF	TGTGCCAGCAGGATTCCCGCAGGGGGGACCCAGTACTTC
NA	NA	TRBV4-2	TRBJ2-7	CASSQDFSLVGSYEQYF	TGTGCCAGCAGCCAAGATTTTAGTCTAGTCGGTTCCTACGAGCAGTACTTC
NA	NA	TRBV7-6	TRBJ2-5	CASSARMVKGEETQYF	TGTGCCAGCAGCGCACGGATGGTTAAGGGAGAAGAGACCCAGTACTTC
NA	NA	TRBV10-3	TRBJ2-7	CAISLLGGSGLGEQYF	TGTGCCATCAGTCTCCTCGGGGGAAGCGGACTCGGCGAGCAGTACTTC
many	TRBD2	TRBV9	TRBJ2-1	CASSGRSGGDGDEQFF	TGTGCCAGCAGCGGACGTTCGGGGGGGGATGGGGATGAGCAGTTCTTC
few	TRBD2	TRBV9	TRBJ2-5	CASSGREGNQETQYF	TGTGCCAGCAGCGGACGGGAGGGGAATCAAGAGACCCAGTACTTC
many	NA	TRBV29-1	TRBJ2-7	CSVGAGNNEQYF	TGCAGCGTTGGTGCAGGGAACAACGAGCAGTACTTC
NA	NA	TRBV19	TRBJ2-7	CASSISGRPYEQYF	TGTGCCAGTAGTATATCCGGCAGGCCCTACGAGCAGTACTTC
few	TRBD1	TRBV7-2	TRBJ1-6	CASSLLGQGGSPLHF	TGTGCCAGCAGCTTACTCGGACAGGGTGGATCACCCCTCCACTTT
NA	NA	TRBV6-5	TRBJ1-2	CASSYLLSTNYGYTF	TGTGCCAGCAGTTACCTTCTTAGTACTAACTATGGCTACACCTTC
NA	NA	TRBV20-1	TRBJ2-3	CSVKVGASYTDTQYF	TGCAGTGTCAAGGTTGGGGCCTCCTATACAGATACGCAGTATTTT
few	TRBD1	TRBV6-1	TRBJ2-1	CASRSLTGGNEQFF	TGTGCCAGCAGAAGTTTGACAGGGGGAAATGAGCAGTTCTTC
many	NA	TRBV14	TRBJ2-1	CASSQARTQFF	TGTGCCAGCAGCCAAGCTAGAACTCAGTTCTTC
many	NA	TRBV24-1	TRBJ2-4	CATSSPPGCELVHIQYF	TGTGCCACCAGCTCACCACCAGGGTGTGAGTTAGTTCACATTCAGTACTTC
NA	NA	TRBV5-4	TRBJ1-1	CASSLQTAQNTEAFF	TGTGCCAGCAGCTTACAGACAGCTCAGAACACTGAAGCTTTCTTT
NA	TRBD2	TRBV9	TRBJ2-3	CASSERTSRHTDTQYF	TGTGCCAGCAGCGAGAGGACTAGCCGTCACACAGATACGCAGTATTTT
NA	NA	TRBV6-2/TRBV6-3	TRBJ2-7	CASNSHRYEQYF	TGTGCCAGCAATTCCCACCGCTACGAGCAGTACTTC
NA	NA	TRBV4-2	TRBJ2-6	CASSAGTAAGANVLTF	TGTGCCAGCAGCGCAGGGACGGCCGCTGGGGCCAACGTCCTGACTTTC
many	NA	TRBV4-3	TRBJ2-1	CASSQDMTHRNEQFF	TGCGCCAGCAGCCAAGATATGACCCATAGAAATGAGCAGTTCTTC
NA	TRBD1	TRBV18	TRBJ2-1	CASTTRDRGSGEQFF	TGTGCCAGCACCACCCGGGACAGGGGGTCGGGTGAGCAGTTCTTC
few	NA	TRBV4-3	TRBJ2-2	CASSQESPRGELFF	TGCGCCAGCAGCCAAGAAAGTCCAAGAGGGGAGCTGTTTTTT
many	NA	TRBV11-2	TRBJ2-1	CASSLRGTYNEQFF	TGTGCCAGCAGCTTAAGGGGTACCTACAATGAGCAGTTCTTC
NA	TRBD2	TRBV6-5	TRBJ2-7	CASSYPGLGSYEQYF	TGTGCCAGCAGTTACCCGGGACTAGGGTCCTACGAGCAGTACTTC
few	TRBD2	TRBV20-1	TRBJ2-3	CSAPSAGGADTQYF	TGCAGTGCTCCATCAGCGGGAGGCGCAGATACGCAGTATTTT